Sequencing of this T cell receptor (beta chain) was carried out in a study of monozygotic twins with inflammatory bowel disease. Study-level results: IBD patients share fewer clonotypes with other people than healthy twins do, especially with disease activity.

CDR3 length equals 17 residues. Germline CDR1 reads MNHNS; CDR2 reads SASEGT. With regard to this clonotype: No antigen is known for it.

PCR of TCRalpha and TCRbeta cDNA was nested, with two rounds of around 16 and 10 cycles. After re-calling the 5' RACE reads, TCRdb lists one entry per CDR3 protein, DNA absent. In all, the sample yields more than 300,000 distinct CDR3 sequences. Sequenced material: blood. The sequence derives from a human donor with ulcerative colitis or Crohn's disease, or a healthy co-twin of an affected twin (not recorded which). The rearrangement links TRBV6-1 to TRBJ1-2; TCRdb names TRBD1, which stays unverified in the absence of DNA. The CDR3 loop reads CASRQDGGDRINYGYTF.